These T cell receptor beta chains were read from a single sample in a study of T cells in localized non-small cell lung cancer. Data came from immunoSEQ multiplex PCR; TCRdb stores just in-frame clones and leaves some out. The sample has around 21,000 clones, around 90% seen once. Sample: peripheral blood, taken before any cancer treatment. These receptors were collected from a male donor older than 55 with stage I squamous cell lung carcinoma. Both conserved end residues are part of each CDR3. D genes are given only for firm matches. Only part of the rows carry a size: once, few, many, or a class if the clone is expanded.

.,TRBV19,.,15,TRBJ2-3,TGTGCCAGTAGAGATGACAGGTCTAGCACAGATACGCAGTATTTT,CASRDDRSSTDTQYF
TRBD2,TRBV27,few,20,TRBJ2-1,TGTGCCAGCAGTTCGAAGGTGGTTGGACTAGCGGGGGGGCGGTACAATGAGCAGTTCTTC,CASSSKVVGLAGGRYNEQFF
TRBD1,TRBV5-1,.,17,TRBJ2-6,TGCGCCAGTGGGACAGACGGACCGGGGTCTGGGGCCAACGTCCTGACTTTC,CASGTDGPGSGANVLTF
.,TRBV4-1,.,15,TRBJ2-4,TGCGCCAGCAGCCAAGATAGGGACGGAAAAAACATTCAGTACTTC,CASSQDRDGKNIQYF
.,TRBV7-6,.,14,TRBJ2-2,TGTGCCAGCAGCCAAGGACAGAACACCGGGGAGCTGTTTTTT,CASSQGQNTGELFF
.,TRBV4-3,.,16,TRBJ2-2,TGCGCCAGCAGCCAAGAAATGGGTCTGCCCACCGGGGAGCTGTTTTTT,CASSQEMGLPTGELFF
.,TRBV30,.,13,TRBJ1-4,TGTGCCTGGAGTCCGGACCTTAATGAAAAACTGTTTTTT,CAWSPDLNEKLFF
.,TRBV19,.,12,TRBJ2-3,TGTGCCAGTAAAGGCCCAACGGATACGCAGTATTTT,CASKGPTDTQYF
.,TRBV5-6,.,16,TRBJ2-2,TGTGCCAGCAGCTCCCCCCGGGACACCCTCACCGGGGAGCTGTTTTTT,CASSSPRDTLTGELFF
.,TRBV6-4,once,15,TRBJ2-3,TGTGCCAGCAGTGACCGGGGATCCAGCGCCGATACGCAGTATTTT,CASSDRGSSADTQYF
.,TRBV18,once,12,TRBJ2-7,TGTGCCAGCTCACACAACAGGGACGAGCAGTACTTC,CASSHNRDEQYF
.,TRBV11-2,.,15,TRBJ2-1,TGTGCCAGCAGCTTACGGACTTCCCCGTACAATGAGCAGTTCTTC,CASSLRTSPYNEQFF
.,TRBV7-9,.,14,TRBJ1-1,TGTGCCAGCACCAGAAAGGACGGTAACACTGAAGCTTTCTTT,CASTRKDGNTEAFF
.,TRBV6-6,.,16,TRBJ1-3,TGTGCCAGCAGTCCCCGGCGGGGGTTCTCTGGAAACACCATATATTTT,CASSPRRGFSGNTIYF
TRBD1,TRBV6-6,.,13,TRBJ1-2,TGTGCCAGCAGCCCGACAGGGACGGAAGGCTACACCTTC,CASSPTGTEGYTF
.,TRBV9,.,11,TRBJ1-1,TGTGCCAGCAGCGCGGGGGAGCAGGCTTTCTTT,CASSAGEQAFF
.,TRBV2,.,13,TRBJ2-1,TGTGCCAGCCACTCGAGCTCCTACAATGAGCAGTTCTTC,CASHSSSYNEQFF
.,TRBV5-4,.,13,TRBJ1-2,TGTGCCAGCAAAAGGGACAAAAACTATGGCTACACCTTC,CASKRDKNYGYTF
.,TRBV5-6,.,14,TRBJ1-1,TGTGCCAGCAGCGCCCAGACAGTTTGGACTGAAGCTTTCTTT,CASSAQTVWTEAFF
TRBD1,TRBV18,.,14,TRBJ1-1,TGTGCCAGCTCACCACAGACAGGGGAGGTTGAAGCTTTCTTT,CASSPQTGEVEAFF
.,TRBV19,once,12,TRBJ2-2,TGTGCCAGTAGTTGGGGGGACGGGGAGCTGTTTTTT,CASSWGDGELFF
.,TRBV29-1,.,11,TRBJ1-1,TGCAGCGTTTGGACCGTGGCTGAAGCTTTCTTT,CSVWTVAEAFF